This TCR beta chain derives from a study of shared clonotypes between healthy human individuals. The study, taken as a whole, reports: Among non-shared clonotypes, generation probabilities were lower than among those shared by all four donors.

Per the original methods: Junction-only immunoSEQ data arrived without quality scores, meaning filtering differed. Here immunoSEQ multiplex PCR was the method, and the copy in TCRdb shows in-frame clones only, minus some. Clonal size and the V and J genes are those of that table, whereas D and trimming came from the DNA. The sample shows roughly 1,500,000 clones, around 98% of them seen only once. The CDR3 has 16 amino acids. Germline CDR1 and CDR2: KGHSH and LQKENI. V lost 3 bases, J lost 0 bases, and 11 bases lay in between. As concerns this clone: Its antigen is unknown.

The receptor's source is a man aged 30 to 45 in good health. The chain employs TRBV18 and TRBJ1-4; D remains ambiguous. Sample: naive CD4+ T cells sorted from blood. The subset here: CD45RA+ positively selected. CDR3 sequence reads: CASSPPGFSTNEKLFF. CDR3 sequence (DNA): TGTGCCAGCTCACCGCCCGGGTTTTCAACTAATGAAAAACTGTTTTTT.